One and the same sample provided the 21 T cell receptor beta chains below, sequenced in a study of CD8 T cells in Susac syndrome. The RNA input was roughly 0.45 to 1 ug, and it was reverse transcribed with random hexamers. MiXCR, applied by TCRdb to the immunoSEQ multiplex PCR reads, yields one record per CDR3 protein. Of approximately 260,000 distinct CDR3 sequences in the sample, almost 97% are singletons; the top ten hold approximately 0.1%. Sample: CD4+ T cells from PBMCs. The receptor source for this set is a human donor with Susac syndrome.

This clonotype was detected once. The chain is built from TRBV12-3 or TRBV12-4 and TRBJ2-3, with D perhaps assigned TRBD1 or TRBD2 (5 bases each). This CDR3 has 15 amino acids. Trimming shortened V by 7 bases and J by 2 bases, and 16 bases separated the two germline ends. CDR3 in DNA: TGTGCCAGCATCCCGGGACGGGGAGCCACAGATACGCAGTATTTT. It is translated as CASIPGRGATDTQYF.

The chain recombines TRBV25-1 with TRBJ2-5, with a possible D match to TRBD1 (6 bases). The CDR3 contains 13 residues. Trimming shortened V by 4 bases and J by 5 bases, and 11 bases separated the two germline ends. Germline V gives CDR1 MGHDK, CDR2 SYGVNS. The CDR3 loop reads CASSGQDGETQYF. CDR3 bases: TGTGCCAGCAGTGGACAGGACGGGGAGACCCAGTACTTC.

The chain carries TRBV5-1 and TRBJ2-3, with D unclear. V lost 4 bases to trimming and J lost 1 base, with 16 bases between them. The germline gives CDR1 SGHRS, CDR2 YFSETQ. The CDR3 length is 16 residues. The CDR3 region has the DNA TGCGCCAGCAGCCCATGGGCAGAGCTGGGCACAGATACGCAGTATTTT. Amino acid sequence: CASSPWAELGTDTQYF.

The chain carries TRBV27 and TRBJ2-7, with D possibly matching TRBD1 (5 bases). The germline V gene has CDR1 MNHEY and CDR2 SMNVEV (reference sequence). V was clipped by 6 bases and J by 6 bases, with 24 bases between them. This CDR3 region has 16 residues. Here the CDR3 DNA reads TGTGCCAGCAGGGTAGCAATCTCGGCAGGGTCTCCCGAGCAGTACTTC. It codes for CASRVAISAGSPEQYF.

V usage is TRBV9 and J usage is TRBJ1-2; no definite D call. The CDR3 runs to 16 residues. The germline V gene has CDR1 SGDLS and CDR2 YYNGEE. V lost 2 bases, J lost 5 bases, and 19 bases lay in between. Here the CDR3 DNA reads TGTGCCAGCAGCGTCGACCAAGGGAGGTCTTGGTATGGCTACACCTTC. Its protein is CASSVDQGRSWYGYTF.

CDR3 sequence: CSSRWASDSPSNEQFF. In DNA, the CDR3 is TGCAGCAGCAGGTGGGCGTCCGATTCACCCAGCAATGAGCAGTTCTTC. The chain couples TRBV29-1 to TRBJ2-1; D not certain. The germline V gene has CDR1 SQVTM and CDR2 ANQGSEA. The CDR3 runs 16 residues. Between the trimmed V and J ends, which lost 8 bases and 6 bases, there was a span of 26 bases.

This chain uses TRBV30 with TRBJ1-1; D is ambiguous. The CDR3 consists of 13 residues. Per the germline V gene, CDR1 is GTSNPN and CDR2 is SVGIG (reference sequence). Trimming removed 0 bases from V and 5 bases from J, with 10 bases in between. The CDR3 nucleotides are TGTGCCTGGAGTGTACGGGTTAATACTGAAGCTTTCTTT. It translates to CAWSVRVNTEAFF. Full variable domain (rest looked up from reference TRBV30 and TRBJ1-1): SQTIHQWPATLVQPVGSPLSLECTVEGTSNPNLYWYRQAAGRGLQLLFYSVGIGQISSEVPQNLSASRPQDRQFILSSKKLLLSDSGFYLCAWSVRVNTEAFFGQGTRLTVV.

Here the CDR3 DNA reads TGTGCCAGCAGTTTCCGGGACCCTCATGGGGATGAGCAGTTCTTC. Its protein is CASSFRDPHGDEQFF. This chain links TRBV12-3 or TRBV12-4 with TRBJ2-1; D is perhaps TRBD1 or TRBD2 (5 bases each). The V end lost 3 bases, the J end lost 8 bases, and 17 bases lay between the germline ends. The CDR3 sequence is 15 residues long.

This clonotype was counted once. The V call is TRBV20-1, the J call TRBJ2-7, with TRBD2 identical over 7 bases. V was clipped by 3 bases and J by 1 base; unmatched bases: 6. Germline V gene lookup returns CDR1 DFQATT and CDR2 SNEGSKA (reference sequence). This CDR3 region has 14 residues. CDR3 bases: TGCAGTGCTAGCCCAGCGGGGCCATCCTACGAGCAGTACTTC. It specifies CSASPAGPSYEQYF.

The chain combines TRBV4-1 with TRBJ2-7; D may be TRBD2 (5 bases). The CDR3 runs 16 residues. V lost 3 bases and J 3 bases, leaving 18 bases between the germline ends. CDR1 and CDR2 from the germline V gene are MGHRA and YSYEKL. This CDR3 is CASSHDLLGGGYEQYF. Here the CDR3 DNA reads TGCGCCAGCAGCCACGACTTGCTAGGAGGAGGCTACGAGCAGTACTTC.

Here the CDR3 DNA reads TGCAGCGTTGGGTCAGGGCGAAGCAATGAGCAGTTCTTC. Translation gives CSVGSGRSNEQFF. The chain employs TRBV29-1 and TRBJ2-1; D is possibly TRBD1 (5 bases). The CDR3 runs 13 residues. In germline, CDR1 is SQVTM, CDR2 ANQGSEA. Trimming removed 4 bases at V and 6 bases at J, with 13 bases between.

The gene calls are TRBV29-1 and TRBJ1-1; 10 nucleotides agree with TRBD1. Germline loops: CDR1 SQVTM, CDR2 ANQGSEA. V trimming: 3 bases; J trimming: 4 bases; junction bases outside the gene matches: 2. The CDR3 loop spans 13 amino acids. This CDR3 is CSVEGQGSTEAFF. The CDR3 DNA reads TGCAGCGTTGAGGGACAGGGGAGCACTGAAGCTTTCTTT.

The V and J genes are TRBV3-1 and TRBJ2-7; D may match TRBD1 or TRBD2 (5 bases each). Germline V gene data show CDR1 as LGHDT and CDR2 as YNNKEL (reference sequence). The CDR3 runs to 16 residues. With 4 bases removed from V and 5 bases from J, the gap between germline ends came to 21 bases. CDR3 protein: CASSPQFGGERNEQYF. As DNA, the CDR3 is TGTGCCAGCAGCCCCCAATTTGGGGGAGAACGCAACGAGCAGTACTTC.

The chain couples TRBV20-1 to TRBJ2-6; the D is unclear. Germline V gives CDR1 DFQATT, CDR2 SNEGSKA (reference sequence). The CDR3 contains 13 residues. V lost 4 bases and J lost 3, with 7 bases in between. CDR3 in DNA: TGCAGTGCTACCCCCATTGGGGCCAACGTCCTGACTTTC. As protein: CSATPIGANVLTF.

The chain has TRBV3-1 and TRBJ2-1; D uncertain. Trimming pared 0 bases from V and 7 bases from J, leaving 1 base between. The CDR3 extends over 11 amino acids. The germline V gene encodes CDR1 LGHDT and CDR2 YNNKEL (reference sequence). DNA of the CDR3: TGTGCCAGCAGCCAAGATAATGAGCAGTTCTTC. Its translation: CASSQDNEQFF.

The rearrangement uses TRBV3-1 and TRBJ2-6; D not certain. CDR1 LGHDT and CDR2 YNNKEL come from the germline V gene (reference sequence). V shed 2 bases and J shed 0 bases, with 5 bases lying between them. The CDR3 has 15 amino acids. The CDR3 DNA reads as TGTGCCAGCAGCCAATATGACTCTGGGGCCAACGTCCTGACTTTC. Translating gives CASSQYDSGANVLTF. Full variable domain (outside the CDR3, taken from reference TRBV3-1 and TRBJ2-6): DTAVSQTPKYLVTQMGNDKSIKCEQNLGHDTMYWYKQDSKKFLKIMFSYNNKELIINETVPNRFSPKSPDKAHLNLHINSLELGDSAVYFCASSQYDSGANVLTFGAGSRLTVL.

This clonotype was counted a few times. V and J are TRBV7-9 and TRBJ2-5; weak D call: TRBD1 (6 bases). The CDR3 runs 15 residues. V was pared by 5 bases and J by 2 bases, with 15 bases between. Germline CDR1 and CDR2: SEHNR and FQNEAQ (reference sequence). CDR3 protein: CASSLRGRMQETQYF. The CDR3 DNA sequence: TGTGCCAGCAGCCTCAGGGGACGGATGCAAGAGACCCAGTACTTC.

V and J are TRBV5-4 and TRBJ2-2; D may be TRBD1 (6 bases). Per germline, CDR1 SGHNT and CDR2 YYREEE (reference sequence). The CDR3 spans 17 residues. Trimming cost V 3 bases and J 4 bases, with 19 bases left between them. CDR3 sequence: CASSSITGFISTGELFF. The DNA of the CDR3 is TGTGCCAGCAGCTCAATTACAGGGTTCATTAGCACCGGGGAGCTGTTTTTT.

V usage is TRBV20-1 and J usage is TRBJ1-3, with TRBD1 identical over 7 bases. The CDR3 contains 14 residues. Germline V gene data show CDR1 as DFQATT and CDR2 as SNEGSKA (reference sequence). V was pared by 3 bases and J by 4 bases, with 6 bases of the junction left unmatched. The CDR3 region has the DNA TGCAGTGCTAGGTCACGGGACAGAGGAAACACCATATATTTT. It codes for CSARSRDRGNTIYF.

V usage is TRBV6-5 and J usage is TRBJ2-1, with D hard to call. The CDR3 sequence is 13 residues long. CDR1 and CDR2 from the germline V gene are MNHEY and SVGAGI. V dropped 0 bases and J dropped 3 bases, with 3 bases sitting between them. The CDR3 sequence is CASSYSIYNEQFF. CDR3 coding DNA: TGTGCCAGCAGTTACTCTATCTACAATGAGCAGTTCTTC.

This clonotype was recorded only once. This chain uses TRBV29-1 with TRBJ2-7; D ambiguous. Trimming removed 4 bases from V and 4 bases from J, with 8 bases in between. Germline-derived CDR1 and CDR2 are SQVTM and ANQGSEA. The CDR3 covers 11 residues. The CDR3 coding sequence is TGCAGCGTTGTAAACTTGTACGAGCAGTACTTC. It is translated as CSVVNLYEQYF.